This TCR beta chain comes out of a study of beta chain features in type 1 diabetes (dated by TCRdb to the late 2010s). At the level of the whole study: Patients and healthy donors did not differ in mean age, gender distribution, total cell number or subset yield. Across all samples, about 110 million sorted cells were examined, and cell number per subset correlated strongly with RNA yield. In the study, TCRB repertoires of sorted circulating CD4+ T cell subsets from recently diagnosed type 1 diabetes patients were compared with those of matched healthy donors. Regulatory and stem cell-like memory subsets were isolated from only 8 patients and about eight healthy donors, whereas naive and central memory subsets came from all 28 donors. Summary of the overall study and its limitations: Type 1 diabetes patients showed a moderate but significant shortening of TCRB CDR3 length in all four CD4+ subsets. PCR might favor shorter templates, but patient and control samples were amplified and corrected together, so any skew would affect both groups equally. Only small numbers of individuals were included in the HLA sub-analyses, which left unresolved whether HLA type had any influence on TCRB rearrangement. Patients with type 1 diabetes made fewer insertions and deleted more nucleotides at VDJ recombination sites, implying thymic rearrangement abnormalities. Naive, central memory and regulatory TCRB repertoires appeared more similar among patients than among healthy donors. Because cDNA was sequenced instead of genomic DNA, highly expressing activated cells could be over-represented, though the groups showed no difference in activation or CD3 levels.

Looking up the germline V gene yields CDR1 MGHDK and CDR2 SYGVNS. Relative to germline, V is missing 5 bases and J is missing 4 bases, with 10 bases of the junction outside any gene match. The CDR3 covers 16 residues, taking in both the cysteine and the phenylalanine. Here the CDR3 DNA is all that survives: 48 bases in frame from base 1. This clone has a handful of counts. The target of this receptor is not known. No per-base quality is available; no much larger clone lies one base away. The High Capacity cDNA Reverse Transcription Kit was used to reverse transcribe all of the isolated RNA, meaning that expressed TCRB transcripts were what got sequenced. Deep immunoSEQ sequencing was performed on naive, central memory and regulatory T cell samples, with an average of roughly 4 million total reads per sample. Sorted cells were lysed in RLT buffer and RNA was extracted with DNase-treated RNeasy Micro or Mini kits, depending on cell number. Each cell subset was processed separately to prevent cross-contamination, with patient and healthy donor samples processed together. The immunoSEQ multiplex PCR was used to amplify TCRB sequences from cDNA, generating 87-bp fragments that spanned the CDR3 region. Amplicons were sequenced on the Illumina HiSeq platform. In the source study's methods: PCR bias was corrected computationally using synthetic template baselines, and reads within Hamming distance 2 were collapsed, with unmergeable singletons discarded. By aligning reads against IMGT, V, D and J genes, CDR3 length, and insertions or deletions at six rearrangement sites were assigned. Clonotype counts were normalized to sorted cell number within each subset before computing true diversity and Gini coefficients with the tcR R package. Repertoire sharing was quantified using the overlap coefficient calculated on TCRB nucleotide sequences. Out-of-frame TCRB sequences from naive cells were analyzed as a proxy for the pre-selection repertoire. The table was pulled from immuneACCESS by TCRdb, which kept in-frame rearrangements only. Such tables lose some clones; where checked, under half of the loss comes from unresolved V genes, and the rest has no known cause. That table is the source of V, J and clone size, and D and trimming were worked out from the DNA. The sample table holds hundreds of thousands of clones, of which 9.5% to 13% were seen once. About 0.018% of the sample belongs to the ten largest clones.

Each donor gave one peripheral blood draw, averaging about 100 mL, which was collected into heparinised tubes. A BD FACSAria II was used to sort naive, central memory, regulatory and stem cell-like memory CD4+ T cells with a panel that included CD45RO, CCR7, CD25, CD127, CD95 and CD27. Every sorted population had a purity above 95%. PBMCs were separated immediately by Lymphoprep density gradient centrifugation and were stained directly, without being cultured. Samples were stained and sorted in pairs, with one healthy donor and one patient per experiment, so that batch effects were minimized. Recombination joined TRBV25-1 with TRBJ2-1, and TRBD2 matches 8 of the central bases. The receptor comes from a man aged 25-45 years with type 1 diabetes. The material sequenced was naive CD4+ T cells from blood. The intended sense of this specimen's cell subset or site label: true naive CD4+ T cells. The CDR3 region: CASSLRRLAGYNEQFF. The DNA sequence is as follows: TGTGCCAGCAGTCTTCGCCGGCTAGCGGGTTACAATGAGCAGTTCTTC.